This TCR beta chain originates from a study of blood T cell repertoires in COVID-19. On the study more broadly: Researchers got acute and convalescent COVID-19 samples from the United States, Italy and Spain. The cDNA or gDNA used as material had been derived from T cells, B-cell-depleted T cells, or PBMCs.

Per the authors' pipeline: Reference gene primer amplification gave nucleated cell count estimates. Clones were read by immunoSEQ multiplex PCR, and TCRdb kept only the in-frame ones, dropping some. V and J calls and clone size follow that table, whereas D and trimming were derived from the DNA. In the table there are around 130,000 clones, approximately 88% of which are singletons. The V end was cut by 4 bases, the J end by 3 bases, with 15 bases between. This CDR3 contains 15 residues. Germline lookup yields CDR1 SGHTA and CDR2 FQGNSA. The chain couples TRBV7-2 to TRBJ1-2; TRBD1 is a possible D gene (5 bases). The sample was peripheral blood. The source of this sequence is a woman older than 75 with acute or convalescent COVID-19. CDR3 sequence: CASSSGRPWDYGYTF. For the CDR3, the DNA is TGTGCCAGCAGCTCAGGGCGGCCATGGGACTATGGCTACACCTTC.